The text below deals with one T cell receptor (beta chain). As yet, its antigen is unknown. The time point: newly diagnosed GD, antithyroid drugs for less than 3 months. Isolated PBMC RNA provided the starting material for the TCR library. This sample was included in a study of regulatory T cells in long-lasting Graves disease. Study-level results: Persistent patients shared more public clonotypes (approximately 2,500) than new patients (more than 900). Persistent Graves' patients had lower TCR diversity than newly diagnosed ones.

The CDR3 has 13 residues. Germline CDR1 is SGHNT and CDR2 is YYREEE (reference sequence). The V end lost 4 bases, the J end lost 3 bases, and 10 bases lay between the germline ends. Relying on iRepertoire HTBI primers and Arm-PCR of CDR3 regions, the team built TCR beta libraries. Using its own MiXCR run on the multiplex PCR reads, TCRdb lists one record per CDR3 protein. The table includes about 540,000 distinct CDR3 sequences, approximately 13% detected once. These same records also appear under a second study, on T cells in Graves' hyperthyroidism and ophthalmopathy. That work contributes: Uncontrolled infection, other autoimmune disease, pregnancy or lactation led to exclusion. TCR CDR3 regions were first amplified by RT-PCR with HTBI primers.

The sample consisted of peripheral blood mononuclear cells (PBMCs), taken at new diagnosis, from a patient treated with antithyroid drugs. The chain links TRBV5-4 to TRBJ2-5, with D tentatively TRBD2 (6 bases). The sequence came from a man aged 25-45 years with Graves disease. CDR3 nucleotide sequence: TGTGCCAGCAGCGCCCGACTAGAAGAGACCCAGTACTTC. The encoded protein is CASSARLEETQYF. Combining the CDR3 with reference TRBV5-4 and TRBJ2-5 gives the whole variable domain ETGVTQSPTHLIKTRGQQVTLRCSSQSGHNTVSWYQQALGQGPQFIFQYYREEENGRGNFPPRFSGLQFPNYSSELNVNALELDDSALYLCASSARLEETQYFGPGTRLLVL.